This TCR beta chain emerged from a study of T-cell memory formation after mild COVID-19. Study-wide context: Largely donor-specific TCR clusters were found.

The V gene end was trimmed by 0 bases and the J gene end by 6 bases; junction bases not matched to a gene: 7. The CDR3 has 15 residues. Looked up from germline, CDR1 is DFQATT and CDR2 is SNEGSKA (reference sequence). Overall study results and limits: Day 15 to 85 contracting clones showed balanced CD4/CD8; later expanders leaned CD4+. Cross-reactive memory apparently joined, as some responding clones appeared in pre-infection memory.

Constant-segment primers served in 5'RACE that generated TCR alpha and TCR beta cDNA libraries bearing sample barcodes and UMIs. TCRdb redid the calling of the 5' RACE reads with MiXCR, one entry per CDR3 protein. Altogether a few hundred thousand distinct CDR3 sequences are present, approximately 9% being singletons, with the ten largest covering approximately 20%. A remark on this clonotype: As yet, its antigen is unknown.

This sequence originates from a man between 18 and 35 years old who had mild COVID-19 (a few samples of this study predate the infection). Cell type and time point are not known. The sequenced sample consisted of PBMCs or a T cell subset sorted from them (not recorded which). The J gene is TRBJ2-1, the V gene TRBV20-1; 8 bases agree with TRBD2. In DNA form, the CDR3 reads TGCAGTGCTAGAGACGGGGGGGGCTTACTCAATGAGCAGTTCTTC. Amino acid sequence: CSARDGGGLLNEQFF.